The following is a T cell receptor beta chain sequence with its context. What antigen it recognizes has not been identified. No quality values exist for individual bases; no much larger clone is one base distant. Reading from cysteine to phenylalanine, the CDR3 counts 15 amino acids. Left in the record is the CDR3 DNA by itself, 45 bases read in frame from the first base. The CDR1 and CDR2 encoded by the germline V gene (reference sequence) are GTSNPN and SVGIG. V and J are truncated by 2 bases and 2 bases respectively, leaving an intervening sequence of 10 bases. This sample was taken from a study of OX40 agonist ivuxolimab in advanced cancers. Turning to the overall study: Ivuxolimab was a fully human IgG2 agonistic monoclonal antibody targeting the costimulatory receptor OX40 (CD134). Intravenous ivuxolimab was administered to patients every 2 weeks at six dose levels: 0.01, 0.1, 0.3, 1.5, 3 and 10 mg/kg. Among the approximately 50 dose-escalation patients, around 19 had hepatocellular carcinoma, 15 melanoma, 9 renal cell carcinoma and 9 head and neck cancer. The dose-escalation cohort was about 83% male with a mean age of roughly 60 years, ranging from roughly 23 to 90. Patients were allowed to have had prior anti-PD-1, anti-PD-L1 or anti-CTLA-4 therapy, and 30% to 50% of the dose-escalation patients had previously received checkpoint inhibitors. Three dose-escalation patients achieved partial responses, one with hepatocellular carcinoma and two with cutaneous melanoma. Peripheral TCRbeta sequencing aimed to test whether ivuxolimab altered TCR sequence diversity and caused clonal T-cell expansion. The monotherapy dose-escalation portion (N ≈ 52 patients) of the phase I ivuxolimab trial is reported in the paper. Overall study results and their limits: Which antigens the clonally expanded peripheral T cells were specific for was not determined. In the 0.1-3.0 mg/kg groups, partial responders were among the patients with the lowest normalized peripheral clonal expansion, particularly in CD8+ T cells. Low levels of normalized T-cell clonal expansion were also seen in some patients who did not respond. After ivuxolimab, CD8+ T cells had more expanded clones than CD4+ T cells on average. Clonal expansion of both CD4+ and CD8+ blood T cells was observed from baseline to week 6 at doses 0.1 to 3.0 mg/kg.

For sequencing of the TCRbeta CDR3 region, genomic DNA was extracted from the sorted cells. TCRbeta CDR3 regions were sequenced using the immunoSEQ Assay. Sourced from immuneACCESS, this table was stored by TCRdb with only in-frame sequences that have V and J called. A share of the clones is absent; for the studies checked, an unresolved V gene accounts for under half, and the remainder has no known explanation. For this sample there are 80,000 to 85,000 clones; about 86% appear just once. 6.5% of the sample lies in the top ten. The trial excluded patients who had a history of autoimmune disease or who were on systemic immunosuppression. Peripheral blood for TCR sequencing was collected from all dose cohorts at baseline, on cycle 4 day 1, and on cycle 7 day 1. Samples came from an open-label, multicenter, first-in-human phase I dose-escalation trial of ivuxolimab. Adults with locally advanced or metastatic melanoma, renal cell, hepatocellular, or head and neck squamous cell carcinoma were enrolled in the trial. CD4+ and CD8+ T cells were sorted separately from peripheral blood before TCR sequencing.

Rearrangement joined TRBV30 to TRBJ2-6; the D gene cannot be resolved reliably. The starting material was CD4+ or CD8+ T cells sorted from blood, obtained in a trial of the OX40 agonist ivuxolimab. This sequence originates from an adult with an advanced solid tumor such as melanoma, head and neck, liver or kidney cancer. The sequenced DNA: TGTGCCTGGAGTCGTATGGGTACTGGGGCCAACGTCCTGACTTTC. It translates to CAWSRMGTGANVLTF.